These 17 T cell receptor beta chains originate from one sample sequenced in a study of OX40 agonist ivuxolimab in advanced cancers. Libraries were prepared through the immunoSEQ multiplex PCR assay. TCRdb obtained this table from immuneACCESS and retained in-frame rearrangements with V and J assigned. These tables miss some clones; where compared with another copy, unresolved V genes account for less than half of the shortfall, and the remainder is unexplained. The table for this sample lists approximately 71,000 clones; about 84% of them were counted only once. Of the sample, 11% falls within the top ten clones. Here the sequenced sample was CD4+ or CD8+ T cells sorted from blood, taken in a trial of the OX40 agonist ivuxolimab. The receptors were gathered from an adult with an advanced solid tumor such as melanoma, head and neck, liver or kidney cancer.

The chain couples TRBV13 to TRBJ2-1, with TRBD2 matching over 9 bases. V dropped 2 bases and J dropped 2; count of bases not matched to a gene: 7. Germline V gene data show CDR1 as PRHDT and CDR2 as FYEKMQ (reference sequence). The CDR3 spans 17 residues. The CDR3 region has the DNA TGTGCCAGCAGCTTAACCCAGCGGGGGGCTGCCTACAATGAGCAGTTCTTC. Its protein product is CASSLTQRGAAYNEQFF.

The rearrangement uses TRBV9 and TRBJ1-3; maybe TRBD1 (6 bases). Trimming shortened V by 4 bases and J by 1 base, and 15 bases separated the two germline ends. The CDR3 runs 16 residues. CDR1 is SGDLS, CDR2 YYNGEE, per germline. CDR3 loop: CASSPRQASSGNTIYF. CDR3 in DNA: TGTGCCAGCAGCCCAAGACAGGCCTCTTCTGGAAACACCATATATTTT.

This chain uses TRBV7-2 with TRBJ2-7, with D possibly matching TRBD2 (7 bases). Per germline, CDR1 SGHTA and CDR2 FQGNSA. The length of the CDR3 is 15 residues. V was clipped by 2 bases and J by 4 bases, with 15 bases between them. CDR3 region: CASSLREAQGYEQYF. CDR3 DNA: TGTGCCAGCAGCTTACGGGAGGCCCAGGGGTACGAGCAGTACTTC.

The chain is built from TRBV19 and TRBJ1-2, with D maybe TRBD1 (6 bases). Germline-derived CDR1 and CDR2 are LNHDA and SQIVND (reference sequence). This CDR3 is 13 amino acids long. The V gene lost 7 bases and the J gene lost 8 bases, with 17 bases spanning the gap. The CDR3 DNA sequence: TGTGCCAGTACCCCAGAGGGGGGCGGCGGCTACACCTTC. Translated: CASTPEGGGGYTF.

This sequence joins TRBV19 and TRBJ1-2, with 8 bases identical to TRBD1. The CDR3 extends over 15 amino acids. CDR1 is LNHDA, CDR2 SQIVND, per germline (reference sequence). V dropped 1 base and J dropped 8; count of bases not matched to a gene: 9. CDR3 in DNA: TGTGCCAGTAGTATAGTCAGTAAGACAGGGGACGGCTACACCTTC. This sequence encodes CASSIVSKTGDGYTF.

The V call is TRBV6-1, the J call TRBJ1-2, with 8 bases matching TRBD1. This CDR3 comprises 15 residues. Germline V lookup: CDR1 MNHNS, CDR2 SASEGT. V lost 2 bases and J lost 7; bases outside the gene matches: 9. The CDR3 loop reads CASSEYAQGAGGYTF. The CDR3 DNA is TGTGCCAGCAGTGAATATGCGCAGGGGGCGGGTGGCTACACCTTC.

This clone appeared once. This rearrangement joins TRBV18 to TRBJ1-3; 7 bases line up with TRBD1. V lost 0 bases to trimming and J lost 0 bases; unmatched junction nucleotides: 8. The CDR3 consists of 18 residues. Germline V gene lookup returns CDR1 KGHSH and CDR2 LQKENI. CDR3 nucleotides: TGTGCCAGCTCACCACCAAGGAGGCAGGGGGTCTCTGGAAACACCATATATTTT. Residues: CASSPPRRQGVSGNTIYF.

This clone was found a few times. The V call is TRBV2, the J call TRBJ2-3, with 13 bases lining up with TRBD2. The CDR3 spans 18 residues. In germline, CDR1 is SNHLY, CDR2 FYNNEI. J gave up 5 bases and V 6 bases, and 14 bases lay outside the gene matches. Here the CDR3 reads CASRPTSGGALGLDTQYF. In DNA form, the CDR3 reads TGTGCCAGCAGGCCCACTAGCGGGGGGGCCTTAGGACTAGATACGCAGTATTTT. Complete variable domain (other parts from reference TRBV2 and TRBJ2-3): EPEVTQTPSHQVTQMGQEVILRCVPISNHLYFYWYRQILGQKVEFLVSFYNNEISEKSEIFDDQFSVERPDGSNFTLKIRSTKLEDSAMYFCASRPTSGGALGLDTQYFGPGTRLTVL.

This clone is a singleton in its sample. The J gene is TRBJ1-1, the V gene TRBV27; D remains ambiguous. CDR1 is MNHEY and CDR2 is SMNVEV in the germline V gene (reference sequence). The CDR3 loop spans 13 amino acids. Trimming pared 3 bases from V and 3 bases from J, leaving 8 bases between. Written as DNA, the CDR3 is TGTGCCAGCAGTTTCCGGGAGGACACTGAAGCTTTCTTT. This translates into CASSFREDTEAFF.

The V and J genes are TRBV2 and TRBJ2-7, with D tentatively TRBD1 or TRBD2 (5 bases each). V lost 6 bases and J lost 3, with 12 bases in between. Germline assignment: CDR1 SNHLY and CDR2 FYNNEI. CDR3 size: 13 residues. The CDR3 region is CASRPGPDYEQYV. In DNA, the CDR3 is TGTGCCAGCAGGCCGGGACCCGACTACGAGCAGTACGTC.

The chain recombines TRBV4-3 with TRBJ1-2, with D unclear. Germline lookup yields CDR1 LGHNA and CDR2 YSLEER. Trimming took off 1 base at V and 5 bases at J, with 8 bases between the two ends. CDR3 length: 13 residues. For the CDR3, the DNA is TGCGCCAGCAGCCAAGTGACGGATTATGGCTACACCTTC. This translates into CASSQVTDYGYTF.

The chain links TRBV5-8 to TRBJ2-7; TRBD2 might be the D (5 bases). The germline V gene encodes CDR1 SGHTS and CDR2 YDEGEE. This CDR3 is 14 amino acids long. Trimming left V 0 bases short and J 4 bases short, with 11 bases between. DNA of the CDR3: TGTGCCAGCAGCTTGGGGCAGAGGGCTTACGAGCAGTACGTC. Amino acid sequence: CASSLGQRAYEQYV.

The rearrangement links TRBV10-1 to TRBJ2-4, with D perhaps given as TRBD1 or TRBD2 (6 bases each). Deletions cut 7 bases from V and 0 bases from J, with 16 bases between. There are 16 residues in the CDR3. Per the germline V gene, CDR1 is WNHNN and CDR2 is SYGVQD (reference sequence). The CDR3 loop reads CASTPGAGGAKNIQYF. The CDR3 DNA sequence: TGCGCCAGCACCCCGGGGGCGGGCGGAGCCAAAAACATTCAGTACTTC.

The chain carries TRBV7-9 and TRBJ2-3; TRBD1 agrees at 7 bases. CDR1 is SEHNR and CDR2 is FQNEAQ in the germline V gene (reference sequence). V dropped 5 bases and J dropped 6; count of bases not matched to a gene: 5. The CDR3 is 13 amino acids. As DNA, the CDR3 is TGTGCCAGCAGCAGTCGGACAGGCGATACGCAGTATTTT. Translated, it gives CASSSRTGDTQYF.

This rearrangement joins TRBV5-1 to TRBJ1-5; D may be TRBD1 (6 bases). V shed 0 bases and J shed 3 bases, with 10 bases lying between them. The CDR3 contains 15 residues. The germline gives CDR1 SGHRS, CDR2 YFSETQ. CDR3 protein: CASSLDGDNNQPQHF. CDR3 nucleotide sequence: TGCGCCAGCAGCTTGGACGGGGACAACAATCAGCCCCAGCATTTT.

J is TRBJ2-3 and V is TRBV7-3; possibly TRBD1 for D (8 bases). V lost 5 bases to trimming and J lost 14 bases, with 23 bases between them. Germline values: CDR1 SGHTA, CDR2 FQGTGA. This CDR3 region has 14 residues. The DNA for the CDR3 is TGTGCCAGCAGCCCCGCCGGGGGGACAGGAAGGGGGTATTTT. It encodes CASSPAGGTGRGYF.

The CDR3 DNA is TGCGCCAGCATGGACAGGAGGTACGAGCAGTACTTC. It codes for CASMDRRYEQYF. The rearrangement joins TRBV23-1 to TRBJ2-7, with 7 bases matching TRBD1. TRBV23-1 falls under the ORF class, with uncertain function. The CDR3 loop spans 12 amino acids. V lost 7 bases to trimming and J lost 4 bases; unmatched junction nucleotides: 4.